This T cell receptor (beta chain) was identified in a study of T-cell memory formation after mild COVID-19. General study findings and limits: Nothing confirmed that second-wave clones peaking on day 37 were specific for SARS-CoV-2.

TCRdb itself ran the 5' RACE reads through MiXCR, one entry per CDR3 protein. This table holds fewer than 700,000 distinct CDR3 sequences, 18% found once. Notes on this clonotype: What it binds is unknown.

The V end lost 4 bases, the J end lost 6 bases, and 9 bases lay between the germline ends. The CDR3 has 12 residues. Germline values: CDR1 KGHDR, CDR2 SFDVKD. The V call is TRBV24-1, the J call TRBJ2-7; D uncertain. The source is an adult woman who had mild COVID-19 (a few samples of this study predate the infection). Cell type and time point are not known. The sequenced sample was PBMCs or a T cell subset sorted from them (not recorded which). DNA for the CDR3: TGTGCCACCAGTGACCACTATGGCGAGCAGTACTTC. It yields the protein CATSDHYGEQYF.